This TCR beta chain comes out of a study of human T cells and chemical hapten exposure. Study as a whole: TCR yield per sample varied, mainly due to pooled library volumes.

Extraction of total RNA was performed on unfractionated whole blood. As the library was built, unique molecular identifiers were attached to individual cDNA molecules. In the authors' methods: A typical sample had 95,000 to 100,000 TCRs, with roughly 23,224 to 690,600 overall. TCRdb recomputed calls from the reads with MiXCR, one row per CDR3 protein. TCRdb, rather than the study authors, made the V and J calls. The repertoire consists of 95,000 to 150,000 distinct CDR3 sequences, with around 8.5% occurring once and the leading ten covering roughly 1.3%. There are a few counts of this clonotype. The CDR3 contains 15 residues. V dropped 6 bases and J dropped 0 bases, with 11 bases sitting between them. Germline assignment: CDR1 SNHLY and CDR2 FYNNEI.

The TCR was taken from a human donor in good health. Some clones in this sample may be carry-over from other donors' samples. This chain connects TRBV2 to TRBJ2-2; possible D gene TRBD1, 6 bases. The sequencing input was whole blood. CDR3 sequence: CASSYGTTNTGELFF. In nucleotides, the CDR3 is TGTGCCAGCAGCTACGGGACAACGAACACCGGGGAGCTGTTTTTT.